Shown below are 13 T cell receptor beta chains from a single sample sequenced in a study of shared clonotypes between healthy human individuals. The method was immunoSEQ multiplex PCR; TCRdb's version includes in-frame clones alone and lacks a portion of them. The table includes about 1 million clones, around four fifths detected once. Sequences were obtained from memory CD4+ T cells sorted from blood. Documented subset: CD45RA-negative fraction. The receptors were sampled from a man aged 18 to 29 in good health.

The chain carries TRBV6-5 and TRBJ1-1, with D unresolved. The germline CDR1 and CDR2 sequences are MNHEY and SVGAGI. The CDR3 is made up of 12 amino acids. The CDR3 DNA follows: TGTGCATCCACGAGGGAAGGAACTGAAGCTTTCTTT. Protein sequence: CASTREGTEAFF.

This clone came up once. The chain joins TRBV19 to TRBJ2-7; TRBD1 matches 8 bases. V lost 6 bases, J lost 6 bases, and 7 bases stayed unmatched. CDR1 LNHDA and CDR2 SQIVND come from the germline V gene (reference sequence). This CDR3 is 13 amino acids long. The CDR3 protein is CASSSGQGGEQYF. CDR3 nucleotides: TGTGCCAGTAGCTCCGGACAGGGAGGCGAGCAGTACTTC.

Only a few counts were recorded for this clone. The rearrangement uses TRBV6-1 and TRBJ1-1, with D perhaps TRBD1 (5 bases). V was shortened by 6 bases and J by 7 bases, with 12 bases between the two germline ends. This CDR3 has 12 residues. The germline CDR1 and CDR2 sequences are MNHNS and SASEGT. The CDR3 nucleotides read TGTGCCAGCAGCCATCCAGGGAGTGAAGCTTTCTTT. Translation gives CASSHPGSEAFF.

The chain has TRBV7-9 and TRBJ2-7; D call uncertain. V lost 3 bases and J 2 bases, leaving 8 bases between the germline ends. This CDR3 has 13 residues. The V gene's germline CDR1 is SEHNR and CDR2 FQNEAQ (reference sequence). The CDR3 is CASSLQSPYEQYF. DNA for the CDR3: TGTGCCAGCAGCTTGCAGAGTCCCTACGAGCAGTACTTC.

This rearrangement joins TRBV2 to TRBJ1-1; D gene ambiguous. The CDR3 spans 13 residues. V was shortened by 0 bases and J by 8 bases, with 10 bases between the two germline ends. Germline lookup yields CDR1 SNHLY and CDR2 FYNNEI. The CDR3 spells CASSEAVAGEAFF. The DNA for the CDR3 is TGTGCCAGCAGTGAAGCCGTGGCGGGGGAAGCTTTCTTT.

This chain connects TRBV28 to TRBJ1-4, with TRBD1 matching over 10 bases. Germline CDR1 and CDR2: MDHEN and SYDVKM. V lost 1 base, J lost 8 bases, and 4 bases stayed unmatched. The CDR3 totals 15 residues. The CDR3 DNA is TGTGCCAGCAGTTTATTCGGACAGGGGGAGGAAAAACTGTTTTTT. This translates into CASSLFGQGEEKLFF.

The chain carries TRBV10-1 and TRBJ2-6; D unresolved. The CDR3 extends over 13 amino acids. Trimming took 8 bases from V and 4 from J, leaving 9 bases between them. Germline V gives CDR1 WNHNN, CDR2 SYGVQD (reference sequence). The CDR3 reads CASLVAGANVLTF. The CDR3 nucleotides read TGCGCCAGCCTTGTGGCCGGGGCCAACGTCCTGACTTTC.

This clone has a handful of counts. Other DNA sequences in the same sample also yield this CDR3. CDR3 DNA: TGTGCCAGCAGTGAAGGGCAGGGGCTATACTATGGCTACACCTTC. Amino acid sequence: CASSEGQGLYYGYTF. V gene TRBV2 combines with J gene TRBJ1-2; the D gene is possibly TRBD1 (6 bases). The CDR3 has 15 amino acids. CDR1 is SNHLY, CDR2 FYNNEI, per germline. Trimming shortened V by 1 base and J by 3 bases, and 12 bases separated the two germline ends. Looking up the rest from reference TRBV2 and TRBJ1-2 gives the full variable domain: EPEVTQTPSHQVTQMGQEVILRCVPISNHLYFYWYRQILGQKVEFLVSFYNNEISEKSEIFDDQFSVERPDGSNFTLKIRSTKLEDSAMYFCASSEGQGLYYGYTFGSGTRLTVV.

The J gene is TRBJ1-2, the V gene TRBV6-5, with D uncertain. The germline V gene encodes CDR1 MNHEY and CDR2 SVGAGI. CDR3 length: 15 amino acids. Trimming left V 7 bases short and J 8 bases short, with 23 bases between. CDR3 in DNA: TGTGCCAGCACCCCCGACGGCGCCGACTTTGAGGGCTACACCTTC. This sequence encodes CASTPDGADFEGYTF.

The chain joins TRBV7-9 to TRBJ1-5, with TRBD1 as a possible D gene (5 bases). V lost 4 bases, J lost 6 bases, and 13 bases lay in between. The CDR3 length is 14 residues. The V gene's germline CDR1 is SEHNR and CDR2 FQNEAQ (reference sequence). CDR3 in amino acids: CASSSRDVGQPQHF. CDR3 coding DNA: TGTGCCAGCAGCTCTCGGGACGTCGGTCAGCCCCAGCATTTT.

The rearrangement uses TRBV19 and TRBJ1-2; the match to TRBD1 covers 8 bases. Germline V lookup: CDR1 LNHDA, CDR2 SQIVND (reference sequence). V shed 3 bases, J shed 8 bases, and the junction held 8 bases outside the gene matches. The CDR3 covers 14 residues. CDR3 amino acids: CASSIRTGRPGYTF. The CDR3 DNA is TGTGCCAGTAGTATCCGGACAGGGCGTCCCGGCTACACCTTC.

The J gene is TRBJ2-3, the V gene TRBV11-3; D is unresolved. Germline values: CDR1 SGHNT, CDR2 YENEEA. The CDR3 is made up of 13 amino acids. V lost 2 bases to trimming and J lost 7 bases, with 10 bases between them. The CDR3: CASSLTATNTQYF. In DNA, the CDR3 is TGTGCCAGCAGCTTAACGGCAACGAATACGCAGTATTTT.

This chain links TRBV7-2 with TRBJ2-1, with TRBD2 as a possible D gene (5 bases). Trimming removed 5 bases from V and 0 bases from J, with 11 bases in between. Per the germline V gene, CDR1 is SGHTA and CDR2 is FQGNSA. This CDR3 is built from 15 residues. CDR3 sequence (DNA): TGTGCCAGCAGCCTTAGCGAGAGCTCCTACAATGAGCAGTTCTTC. Translation: CASSLSESSYNEQFF.